The 21 T cell receptor beta chains given below trace back to one sample, sequenced in a study of T-cell memory formation after mild COVID-19. TCRdb reprocessed the 5' RACE reads via MiXCR and lists one record per CDR3 protein. The data contain a few hundred thousand distinct CDR3 sequences, about 23% of them singletons. Sequencing used PBMCs or a T cell subset sorted from them (not recorded which). The receptors here all came from an adult woman who had mild COVID-19 (a few samples of this study predate the infection). Cell type and time point are not known.

This clonotype occurred a few times. The chain has TRBV5-1 and TRBJ2-5; D is perhaps TRBD1 (6 bases). The CDR3 runs to 14 residues. Trimming cost V 2 bases and J 5 bases, with 13 bases left between them. Per germline, CDR1 SGHRS and CDR2 YFSETQ. The CDR3 region is CASSFGGGSETQYF. The CDR3 bases are TGCGCCAGCAGCTTTGGGGGCGGGTCGGAGACCCAGTACTTC.

This clonotype turned up a few times. CDR3 bases: TGCAGTGCTAGAGATAGGGACAGGGGGTTAGAGCAGTACTTC. It codes for CSARDRDRGLEQYF. The genes are TRBV20-1 and TRBJ2-7; TRBD1 matches at 11 bases. The CDR3 spans 14 residues. With 0 bases clipped from V and 7 bases from J, the junction kept 5 bases outside the gene matches. The V gene's germline CDR1 is DFQATT and CDR2 SNEGSKA (reference sequence).

The chain uses TRBV29-1 and TRBJ2-5; D is possibly TRBD2 (5 bases). This CDR3 spans 14 amino acids. V lost 3 bases, J lost 5 bases, and 16 bases lay in between. Germline V CDR1 and CDR2: SQVTM, ANQGSEA. The chain's CDR3 is CSVELLGVRETQYF. The CDR3 DNA reads as TGCAGCGTTGAGTTACTCGGGGTCCGGGAGACCCAGTACTTC.

This clonotype was observed a few times. This rearrangement joins TRBV18 to TRBJ1-4; no clear D. The CDR3 runs to 14 residues. V gave up 3 bases and J gave up 7 bases, with 12 bases separating them. Looked up from germline, CDR1 is KGHSH and CDR2 is LQKENI. This CDR3 reads CASSPASWGEKLFF. CDR3 nucleotide sequence: TGTGCCAGCTCACCGGCTTCCTGGGGTGAAAAACTGTTTTTT.

The V gene is TRBV5-1, the J gene TRBJ2-4; D remains ambiguous. The CDR3 spans 10 residues. Trimming stripped 7 bases from V and 7 bases from J, with 6 bases between. Germline CDR1 reads SGHRS; CDR2 reads YFSETQ. DNA of the CDR3: TGCGCCAGCTATGGGAACATTCAGTACTTC. Translation: CASYGNIQYF.

This clonotype has ten or more counts. The CDR3 coding sequence is TGCAGCGTTGATCCTGGGGGCACAGATACGCAGTATTTT. This gives the protein CSVDPGGTDTQYF. The V and J genes are TRBV29-1 and TRBJ2-3; no firm D call. The V gene's germline CDR1 is SQVTM and CDR2 ANQGSEA. The CDR3 spans 13 residues. V lost 3 bases to trimming and J lost 1 base, with 8 bases between them.

In this sample, this clonotype turned up many times. The chain employs TRBV7-9 and TRBJ2-1, with D possibly called TRBD1 or TRBD2 (5 bases each). This CDR3 comprises 13 residues. Deletions cut 0 bases from V and 8 bases from J, with 8 bases between. CDR1 and CDR2 (germline): SEHNR, FQNEAQ (reference sequence). The CDR3 sequence: CASSLALGDEQFF. As DNA, the CDR3 is TGTGCCAGCAGCTTAGCCCTGGGGGATGAGCAGTTCTTC.

This clonotype was picked up a small number of times. The V and J genes are TRBV7-9 and TRBJ1-6; D not certain. Trimming removed 1 base from V and 10 bases from J, with 5 bases in between. The CDR3 is 12 residues long. Germline V gene sequence: CDR1 SEHNR, CDR2 FQNEAQ (reference sequence). The CDR3 spells CASSLEDSPLHF. CDR3 DNA sequence: TGTGCCAGCAGCTTAGAGGACTCACCCCTCCACTTT.

This clonotype has only a few counts. This chain uses TRBV29-1 with TRBJ1-4; 7 bases agree with TRBD1. The CDR3 consists of 14 residues. Trimming at V came to 6 bases and at J to 4 bases, leaving 8 bases not matched to a gene. Germline-derived CDR1 and CDR2 are SQVTM and ANQGSEA. Here the CDR3 DNA reads TGCAGCGTATGCACAGGGGCGATTAATGAAAAACTGTTTTTT. Its translation is CSVCTGAINEKLFF.

The chain has TRBV27 and TRBJ2-3; D may be TRBD1 (5 bases). The CDR3 consists of 13 residues. CDR1 and CDR2 from the germline V gene are MNHEY and SMNVEV (reference sequence). V was cut by 3 bases and J by 5 bases, with 9 bases left in between. CDR3 nucleotide sequence: TGTGCCAGCAGTTTTACCAGGGAAGATACGCAGTATTTT. This codes for CASSFTREDTQYF.

This chain joins TRBV15 and TRBJ2-2, with 7 bases aligning to TRBD1. There are 16 residues in the CDR3. Trimming at V came to 4 bases and at J to 2 bases, leaving 7 bases not matched to a gene. Germline-derived CDR1 and CDR2 are LNHNV and YYDKDF (reference sequence). The CDR3 is CATSTRTGRNTGELFF. DNA of the CDR3: TGTGCCACCAGCACTCGGACAGGTCGTAACACCGGGGAGCTGTTTTTT.

Only a few counts were recorded for this clonotype. V usage is TRBV12-3 or TRBV12-4 and J usage is TRBJ1-3, with no clear D. The CDR3 extends over 15 amino acids. Trimming stripped 8 bases from V and 0 bases from J, with 14 bases between. The CDR3 region has the DNA TGTGCCAGCCTAACCCCAGGTTACTCTGGAAACACCATATATTTT. The encoded protein is CASLTPGYSGNTIYF.

This clonotype was observed a few times. This chain connects TRBV7-9 to TRBJ1-1, with 8 nucleotides matching TRBD1. The CDR3 covers 14 residues. Germline CDR1 reads SEHNR; CDR2 reads FQNEAQ (reference sequence). V shed 5 bases, J shed 5 bases, and the junction held 7 bases outside the gene matches. The CDR3 region is CASSPRQGRTEAFF. The CDR3 region has the DNA TGTGCCAGCAGCCCCCGACAGGGGAGGACTGAAGCTTTCTTT.

The V gene is TRBV20-1, the J gene TRBJ1-5, with 10 bases identical to TRBD1. V shed 0 bases and J 6 bases; nucleotides not matched to a gene: 5. The germline CDR1 and CDR2 sequences are DFQATT and SNEGSKA (reference sequence). The CDR3 is made up of 15 amino acids. In DNA form, the CDR3 reads TGCAGTGCTAGAGATTCCGGGACAGGGGTTCAGCCCCAGCATTTT. This encodes CSARDSGTGVQPQHF.

The genes are TRBV7-2 and TRBJ1-2; possibly TRBD1 for D (5 bases). CDR1 and CDR2 from the germline V gene are SGHTA and FQGNSA. Trimming stripped 3 bases from V and 0 bases from J, with 11 bases between. The CDR3 runs to 15 residues. This chain's CDR3 is CASSFGRDANYGYTF. CDR3 nucleotides: TGTGCCAGCAGCTTCGGCAGGGACGCTAACTATGGCTACACCTTC.

This clonotype came up a few times. The rearrangement joins TRBV11-2 to TRBJ2-1; 12 bases align to TRBD2. CDR3 length: 18 residues. With 5 bases clipped from V and 5 bases from J, the junction kept 13 bases outside the gene matches. Germline V gives CDR1 SGHAT, CDR2 FQNNGV. CDR3 sequence (DNA): TGTGCCAGCAGCGCTATATCTAGCGGGAGGGGGATGGACAATGAGCAGTTCTTC. This translates into CASSAISSGRGMDNEQFF.

The chain uses TRBV7-2 and TRBJ1-1; perhaps TRBD1 as D (6 bases). Trimming removed 1 base from V and 1 base from J, with 10 bases in between. Germline values: CDR1 SGHTA, CDR2 FQGNSA. This CDR3 spans 15 amino acids. The CDR3 DNA is TGTGCCAGCAGCTTAGTAGCAGGGGAGAACACTGAAGCTTTCTTT. This translates into CASSLVAGENTEAFF.

The CDR3 is CASSSGLGLNEQFF. The DNA of the CDR3 is TGTGCCAGCAGTTCAGGACTAGGTCTAAATGAGCAGTTCTTC. This chain uses TRBV12-3 or TRBV12-4 with TRBJ2-1, with 7 bases that match TRBD2. CDR3 size: 14 residues. V dropped 4 bases and J dropped 7; count of bases not matched to a gene: 7.

V gene TRBV18 combines with J gene TRBJ2-5; D gene ambiguous. Trimming left V 3 bases short and J 5 bases short, with 10 bases between. CDR3 length: 13 amino acids. Germline CDR1 and CDR2: KGHSH and LQKENI. The CDR3: CASSPSLGETQYF. In DNA, the CDR3 is TGTGCCAGCTCACCTTCCCTCGGCGAGACCCAGTACTTC.

There are a few counts of this clonotype. The chain is built from TRBV29-1 and TRBJ2-7, with 9 bases that match TRBD1. Germline trimming cut 4 bases from V and 4 bases from J; bases unmatched to any gene: 5. CDR1 SQVTM and CDR2 ANQGSEA come from the germline V gene. The CDR3 is made up of 13 amino acids. CDR3 nucleotides: TGCAGCGTTGTGGGACAGGGAAGTTACGAGCAGTACTTC. It encodes CSVVGQGSYEQYF.

The table lists this clonotype with a few counts. The V call is TRBV4-1, the J call TRBJ2-5; 7 bases line up with TRBD2. This CDR3 is 15 amino acids long. Germline-derived CDR1 and CDR2 are MGHRA and YSYEKL. With V trimmed by 1 base and J by 5 bases, 7 bases remained unmatched. The CDR3 coding sequence is TGCGCCAGCAGCCAAGTTGCGGGGAGGGCCGAGACCCAGTACTTC. It codes for CASSQVAGRAETQYF.